This T cell receptor (beta chain) was documented in a study of blood T cell repertoires in COVID-19. Study at large: COVID-19 samples collected from the United States, Italy and Spain covered acute and convalescent phases.

Per the authors' pipeline: Estimation of nucleated cell counts relied on the amplification of reference gene primers. Measured with immunoSEQ multiplex PCR; TCRdb has only the in-frame clones, and not every one. D and trimming come from the DNA, and the V and J calls and clone size come from that table. The profile covers approximately 61,000 clones, with about 86% appearing a single time and approximately 18% taken by the ten largest. This clone was observed a few times. CDR1 is SEHNR, CDR2 FQNEAQ, per germline (reference sequence). This CDR3 spans 11 amino acids. The germline V and J ends were trimmed by 3 bases and 7 bases, with 4 bases remaining between them.

The chain combines TRBV7-9 with TRBJ1-3; no clear D gene. Sequencing was carried out using peripheral blood. This sequence was found in a woman of 80 years or more with active COVID-19. The CDR3, as DNA: TGTGCCAGCAGCTTCGAGAACACCATATATTTT. It encodes CASSFENTIYF.